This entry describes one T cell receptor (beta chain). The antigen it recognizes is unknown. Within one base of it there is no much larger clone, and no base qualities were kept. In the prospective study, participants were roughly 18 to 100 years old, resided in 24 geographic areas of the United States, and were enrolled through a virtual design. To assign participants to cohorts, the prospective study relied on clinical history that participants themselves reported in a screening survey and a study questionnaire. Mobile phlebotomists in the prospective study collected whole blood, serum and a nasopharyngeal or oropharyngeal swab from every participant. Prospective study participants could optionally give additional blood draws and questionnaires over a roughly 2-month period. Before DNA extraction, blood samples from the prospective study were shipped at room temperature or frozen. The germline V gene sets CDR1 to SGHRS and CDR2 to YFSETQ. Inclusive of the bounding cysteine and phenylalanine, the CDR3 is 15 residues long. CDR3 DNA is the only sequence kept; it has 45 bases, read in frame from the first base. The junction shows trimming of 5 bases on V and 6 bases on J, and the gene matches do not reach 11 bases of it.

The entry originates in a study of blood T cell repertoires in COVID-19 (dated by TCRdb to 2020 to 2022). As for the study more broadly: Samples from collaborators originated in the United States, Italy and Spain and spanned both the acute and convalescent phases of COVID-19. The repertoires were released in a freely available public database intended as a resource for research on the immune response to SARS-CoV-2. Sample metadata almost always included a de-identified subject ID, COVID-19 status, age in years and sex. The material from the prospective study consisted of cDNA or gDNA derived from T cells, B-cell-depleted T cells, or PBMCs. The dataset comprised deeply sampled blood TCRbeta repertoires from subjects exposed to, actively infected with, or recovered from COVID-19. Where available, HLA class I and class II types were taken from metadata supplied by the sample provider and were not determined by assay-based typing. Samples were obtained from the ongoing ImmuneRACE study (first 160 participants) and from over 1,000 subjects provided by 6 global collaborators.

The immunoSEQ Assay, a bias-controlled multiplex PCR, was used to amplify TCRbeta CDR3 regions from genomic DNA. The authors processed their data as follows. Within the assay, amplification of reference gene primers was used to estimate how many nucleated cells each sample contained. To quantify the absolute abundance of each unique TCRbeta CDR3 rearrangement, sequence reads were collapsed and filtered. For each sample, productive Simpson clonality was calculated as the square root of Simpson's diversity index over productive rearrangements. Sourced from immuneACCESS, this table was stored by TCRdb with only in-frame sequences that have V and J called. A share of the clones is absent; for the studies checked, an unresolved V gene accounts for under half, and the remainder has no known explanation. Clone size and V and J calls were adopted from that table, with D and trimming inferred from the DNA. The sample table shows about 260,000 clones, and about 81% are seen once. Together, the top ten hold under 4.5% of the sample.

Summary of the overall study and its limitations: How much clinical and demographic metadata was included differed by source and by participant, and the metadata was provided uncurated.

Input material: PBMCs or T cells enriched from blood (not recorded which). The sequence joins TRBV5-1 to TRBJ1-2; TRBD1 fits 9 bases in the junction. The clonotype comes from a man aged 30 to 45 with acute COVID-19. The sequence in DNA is TGCGCCAGCAGGCCGGGACAGGGAAATTGGGATGGCTACACCTTC. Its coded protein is CASRPGQGNWDGYTF.